This TCR beta chain was sequenced for a study of T cell responses to AZD1222 COVID-19 vaccine. On the study more broadly: Second doses at about 4 or about 12 weeks were pooled. Study-level points and caveats: Two doses of AZD1222 preceded a rise in Spike-specific TCR breadth and depth.

With respect to this clone: Its antigen is not known.

Trimming pared 2 bases from V and 7 bases from J, leaving 17 bases between. CDR1 and CDR2 (germline): KGHSH, LQKENI. There are 15 residues in the CDR3. TCRdb's table, derived via immunoSEQ multiplex PCR, lists solely in-frame clones and lacks some. The sample carries roughly 60,000 clones, around 83% recorded once. This TCR was sampled from an adult in good health. Sequenced material: peripheral blood, taken on day 0 of AZD1222 vaccination. The gene calls are TRBV18 and TRBJ1-2; D is possibly TRBD1 (6 bases). The CDR3 DNA sequence: TGTGCCAGCTCACCAGATCTTACAGGGCGGATTGGCTACACCTTC. It yields the protein CASSPDLTGRIGYTF.